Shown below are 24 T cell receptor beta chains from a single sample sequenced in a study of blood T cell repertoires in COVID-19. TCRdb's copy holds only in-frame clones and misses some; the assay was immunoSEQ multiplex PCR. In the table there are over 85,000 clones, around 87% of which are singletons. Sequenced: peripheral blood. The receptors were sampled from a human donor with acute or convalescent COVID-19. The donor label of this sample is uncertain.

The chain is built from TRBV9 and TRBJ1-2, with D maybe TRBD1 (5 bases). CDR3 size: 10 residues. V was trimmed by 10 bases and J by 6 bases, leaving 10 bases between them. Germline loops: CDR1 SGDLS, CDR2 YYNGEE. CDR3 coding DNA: TGTGCCCCGGGGGGGGATGGCTACACCTTC. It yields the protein CAPGGDGYTF. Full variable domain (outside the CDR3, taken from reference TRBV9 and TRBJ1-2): DSGVTQTPKHLITATGQRVTLRCSPRSGDLSVYWYQQSLDQGLQFLIQYYNGEERAKGNILERFSAQQFPDLHSELNLSSLELGDSALYFCAPGGDGYTFGSGTRLTVV.

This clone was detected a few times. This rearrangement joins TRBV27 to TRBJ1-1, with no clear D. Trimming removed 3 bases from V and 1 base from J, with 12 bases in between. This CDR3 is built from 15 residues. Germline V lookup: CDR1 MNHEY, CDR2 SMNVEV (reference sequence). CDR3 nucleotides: TGTGCCAGCAGTTTGCGGCCAAACGAGAACACTGAAGCTTTCTTT. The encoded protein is CASSLRPNENTEAFF.

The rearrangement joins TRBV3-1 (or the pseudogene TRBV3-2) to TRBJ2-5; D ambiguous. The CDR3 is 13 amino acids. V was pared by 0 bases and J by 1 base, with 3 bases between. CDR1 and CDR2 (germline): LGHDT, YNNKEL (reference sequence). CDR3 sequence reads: CASSQEAQETQYF. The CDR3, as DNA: TGTGCCAGCAGCCAAGAGGCCCAAGAGACCCAGTACTTC.

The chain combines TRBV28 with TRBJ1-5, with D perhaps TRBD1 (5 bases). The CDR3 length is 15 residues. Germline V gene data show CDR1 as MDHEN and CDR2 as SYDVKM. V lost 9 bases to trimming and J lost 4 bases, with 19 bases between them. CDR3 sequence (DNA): TGTGCCAGTGGGTTAGTAGAAGACAGAAATCAGCCCCAGCATTTT. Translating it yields CASGLVEDRNQPQHF.

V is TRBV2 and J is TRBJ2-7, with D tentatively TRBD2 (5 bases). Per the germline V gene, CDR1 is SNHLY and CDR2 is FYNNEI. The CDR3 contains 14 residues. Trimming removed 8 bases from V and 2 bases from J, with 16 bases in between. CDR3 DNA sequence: TGTGCCAGCCGACGTCCGGGAATGCCCTACGAGCAGTACTTC. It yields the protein CASRRPGMPYEQYF.

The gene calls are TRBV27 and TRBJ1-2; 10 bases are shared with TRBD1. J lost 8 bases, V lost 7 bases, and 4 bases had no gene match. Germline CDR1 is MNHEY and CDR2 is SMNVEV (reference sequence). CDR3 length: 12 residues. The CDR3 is CASKTGGRGYTF. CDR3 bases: TGTGCCAGCAAGACAGGGGGCAGGGGCTACACCTTC.

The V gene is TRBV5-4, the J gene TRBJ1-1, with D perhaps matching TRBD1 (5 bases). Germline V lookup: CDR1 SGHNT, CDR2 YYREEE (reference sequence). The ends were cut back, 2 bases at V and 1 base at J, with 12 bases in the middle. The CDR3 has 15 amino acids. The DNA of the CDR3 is TGTGCCAGCAGCTTTCAGGGAAGGGCGAACACTGAAGCTTTCTTT. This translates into CASSFQGRANTEAFF.

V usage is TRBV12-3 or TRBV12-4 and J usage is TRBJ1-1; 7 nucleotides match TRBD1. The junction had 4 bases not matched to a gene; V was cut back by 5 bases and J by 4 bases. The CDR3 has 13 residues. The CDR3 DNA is TGTGCCAGCAGTAGACAGGGCGGCACTGAAGCTTTCTTT. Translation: CASSRQGGTEAFF.

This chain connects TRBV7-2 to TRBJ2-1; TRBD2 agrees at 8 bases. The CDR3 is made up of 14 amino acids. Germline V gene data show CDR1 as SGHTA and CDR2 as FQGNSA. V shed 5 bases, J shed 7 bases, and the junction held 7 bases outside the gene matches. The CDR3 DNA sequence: TGTGCCAGCAGCCGCTTAGCGGGGTATAATGAGCAGTTCTTC. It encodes CASSRLAGYNEQFF.

In DNA, the CDR3 is TGTGCCAGCTCCCTGGGGGGGAACACTGAAGCTTTCTTT. As protein: CASSLGGNTEAFF. The chain joins TRBV13 to TRBJ1-1; perhaps TRBD1 as D (5 bases). The length of the CDR3 is 13 residues. Germline CDR1 is PRHDT and CDR2 is FYEKMQ (reference sequence). Trimming stripped 8 bases from V and 1 base from J, with 11 bases between.

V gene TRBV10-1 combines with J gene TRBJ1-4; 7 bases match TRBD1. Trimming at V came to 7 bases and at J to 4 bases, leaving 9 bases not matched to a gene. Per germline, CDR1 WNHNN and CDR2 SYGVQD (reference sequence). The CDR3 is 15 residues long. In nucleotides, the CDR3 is TGCGCCAGCAACCTGACAGGGCGGAATAATGAAAAACTGTTTTTT. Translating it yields CASNLTGRNNEKLFF.

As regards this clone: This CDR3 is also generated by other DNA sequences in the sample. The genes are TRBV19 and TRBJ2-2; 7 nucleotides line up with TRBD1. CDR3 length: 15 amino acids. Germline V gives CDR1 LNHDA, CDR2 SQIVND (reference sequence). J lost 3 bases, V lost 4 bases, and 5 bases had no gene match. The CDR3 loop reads CASSRPGQHTGELFF. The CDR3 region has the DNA TGTGCCAGTAGTAGACCGGGACAGCACACCGGGGAGCTGTTTTTT.

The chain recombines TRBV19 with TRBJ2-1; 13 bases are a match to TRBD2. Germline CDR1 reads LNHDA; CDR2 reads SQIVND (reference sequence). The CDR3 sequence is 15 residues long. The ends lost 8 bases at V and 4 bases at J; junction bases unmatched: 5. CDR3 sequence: CASGTSGGAYNEQFF. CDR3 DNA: TGTGCCAGTGGCACTAGCGGGGGGGCTTACAATGAGCAGTTCTTC.

The CDR3 region is CASRDFNYGYTF. The CDR3 nucleotides read TGTGCCAGCCGGGACTTTAACTATGGCTACACCTTC. This sequence joins TRBV28 and TRBJ1-2; the D gene is possibly TRBD1 (5 bases). Trimming pared 8 bases from V and 1 base from J, leaving 8 bases between. The germline V gene has CDR1 MDHEN and CDR2 SYDVKM. The CDR3 extends over 12 amino acids.

The CDR3 DNA reads as TGCGCCAGCAGCCAAGGCCGACTAGCGTGGAATGAGCAGTTCTTC. Its protein product is CASSQGRLAWNEQFF. The rearrangement links TRBV4-3 to TRBJ2-1, with TRBD2 matching over 8 bases. CDR1 and CDR2 from the germline V gene are LGHNA and YSLEER. V was pared by 1 base and J by 7 bases, with 6 bases of the junction left unmatched. The CDR3 covers 15 residues.

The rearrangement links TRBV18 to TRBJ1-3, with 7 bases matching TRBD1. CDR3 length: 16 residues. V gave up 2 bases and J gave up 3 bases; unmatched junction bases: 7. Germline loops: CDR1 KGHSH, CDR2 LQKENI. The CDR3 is CASSPYRDSDGNTIYF. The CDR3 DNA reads TGTGCCAGCTCACCATACCGGGACAGTGATGGAAACACCATATATTTT.

The CDR3 protein is CSAFGQGSVTDTQYF. The CDR3 coding sequence is TGCAGCGCTTTTGGACAGGGATCGGTGACAGATACGCAGTATTTT. V is TRBV29-1 and J is TRBJ2-3; 8 bases line up with TRBD1. The CDR3 sequence is 15 residues long. Germline values: CDR1 SQVTM, CDR2 ANQGSEA. J was trimmed by 3 bases and V by 7 bases; bases with no gene match: 12.

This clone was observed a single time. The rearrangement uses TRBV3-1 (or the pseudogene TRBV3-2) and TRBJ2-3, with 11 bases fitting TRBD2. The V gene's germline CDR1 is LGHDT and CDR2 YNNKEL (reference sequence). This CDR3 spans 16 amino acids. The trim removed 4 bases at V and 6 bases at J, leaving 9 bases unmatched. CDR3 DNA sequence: TGTGCCAGCAGCCGCACCGGGACTAGCGGAGGGGATACGCAGTATTTT. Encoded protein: CASSRTGTSGGDTQYF.

The CDR3 reads CASTFSDGIEEAYGYTF. For the CDR3, the DNA is TGTGCCAGCACTTTTTCTGACGGGATAGAGGAGGCCTATGGCTACACCTTC. The J gene is TRBJ1-2, the V gene TRBV28; no clear D. Trimming took 7 bases from V and 4 from J, leaving 25 bases between them. This CDR3 is built from 17 residues. Germline assignment: CDR1 MDHEN and CDR2 SYDVKM.

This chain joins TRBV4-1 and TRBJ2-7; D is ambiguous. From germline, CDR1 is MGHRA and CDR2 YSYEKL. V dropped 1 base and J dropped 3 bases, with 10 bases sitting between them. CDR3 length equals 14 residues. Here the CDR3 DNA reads TGCGCCAGCAGCCAAGCCCCCGGGTACTACGAGCAGTACTTC. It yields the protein CASSQAPGYYEQYF.

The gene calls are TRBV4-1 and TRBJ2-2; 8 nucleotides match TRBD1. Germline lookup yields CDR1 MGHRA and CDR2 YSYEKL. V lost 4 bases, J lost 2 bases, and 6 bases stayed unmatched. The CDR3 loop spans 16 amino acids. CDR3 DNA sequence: TGCGCCAGCAGCCGACGACAGGGGATTAACACCGGGGAGCTGTTTTTT. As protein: CASSRRQGINTGELFF.

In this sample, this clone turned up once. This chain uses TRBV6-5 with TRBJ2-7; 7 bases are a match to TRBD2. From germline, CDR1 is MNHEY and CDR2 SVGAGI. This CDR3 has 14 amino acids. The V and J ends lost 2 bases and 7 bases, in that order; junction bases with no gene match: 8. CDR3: CASSYPREGGEQYF. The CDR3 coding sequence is TGTGCCAGCAGTTACCCGAGGGAGGGAGGTGAGCAGTACTTC.

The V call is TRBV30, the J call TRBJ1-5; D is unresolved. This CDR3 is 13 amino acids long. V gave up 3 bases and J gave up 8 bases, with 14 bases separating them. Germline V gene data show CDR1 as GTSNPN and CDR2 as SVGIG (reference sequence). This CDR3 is CAWSAGYPKPQHF. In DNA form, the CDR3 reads TGTGCCTGGAGCGCCGGGTATCCTAAGCCCCAGCATTTT.

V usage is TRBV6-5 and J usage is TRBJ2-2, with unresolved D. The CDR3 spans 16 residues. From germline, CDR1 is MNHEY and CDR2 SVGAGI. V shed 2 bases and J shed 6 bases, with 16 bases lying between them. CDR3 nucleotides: TGTGCCAGCAGTTACCTACAGAGAGCAGCCGCCGGGGAGCTGTTTTTT. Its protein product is CASSYLQRAAAGELFF.